Detailed here is one T cell receptor beta chain. All patients were untreated before thyroid surgery. The CDR3 totals 18 residues. The germline CDR1 and CDR2 sequences are MNHEY and SVGEGT. The trim removed 2 bases at V and 1 base at J, leaving 11 bases unmatched. Via MiXCR, TCRdb re-called the PCR reads. The repertoire holds 45,000 to 50,000 clones, with roughly a fifth as singletons. The source of the sample is a study of metastatic and nonmetastatic thyroid tumors. The specimen sequenced was blood. The J gene is TRBJ1-1, the V gene TRBV6-2 or TRBV6-3; 9 bases line up with TRBD1. This TCR was sampled from a male donor with papillary thyroid cancer or a benign thyroid nodule (not recorded which). Some clones in this sample may be carry-over from other donors' samples. CDR3 protein: CASSYPTGGRAGNTEAFF. CDR3 sequence (DNA): TGTGCCAGCAGTTACCCTACAGGGGGCAGGGCTGGGAACACTGAAGCTTTCTTT.